This TCR beta chain was identified in a study of blood T cell repertoires in COVID-19. It was during active infection that Seattle patients were enrolled and then longitudinally followed. Assay used: immunoSEQ multiplex PCR; TCRdb lists only in-frame clones, some missing. The table lists about 500,000 clones, 85% to 90% of them singletons. This CDR3 is 16 amino acids long. V shed 2 bases and J 3 bases; nucleotides not matched to a gene: 2. CDR1 and CDR2 (germline): SEHNR, FQNEAQ (reference sequence). Sequencing was carried out using peripheral blood. The chain couples TRBV7-9 to TRBJ2-2; TRBD2 aligns across 11 bases. The sequence was collected from a woman aged 45 to 65 with COVID-19, enrolled during active disease. The CDR3 region has the DNA TGTGCCAGCAGCTTAACACTAGCGGGGGACACCGGGGAGCTGTTTTTT. Protein sequence: CASSLTLAGDTGELFF.